This entry lists 10 T cell receptor beta chains sequenced from one sample in a study of blood T cell repertoires in COVID-19. Measured with immunoSEQ multiplex PCR; TCRdb has only the in-frame clones, and not every one. The sample lists some 100,000 clones, just under 85% seen once, with 12% in the top ten. Sequencing was done on a sample of peripheral blood. These receptors came from a woman aged 70-85 years with active or convalescent COVID-19.

This clone was observed a few times. This chain links TRBV12-3 or TRBV12-4 with TRBJ1-5; D unclear. V was trimmed by 6 bases and J by 1 base, leaving 7 bases between them. This CDR3 has 13 amino acids. The CDR3 protein is CASRANSNQPQHF. The DNA for the CDR3 is TGTGCCAGCAGGGCAAACAGCAATCAGCCCCAGCATTTT.

V gene TRBV4-3 combines with J gene TRBJ2-7, with TRBD1 as a possible D gene (7 bases). With 0 bases removed from V and 7 bases from J, the gap between germline ends came to 16 bases. The CDR3 has 15 amino acids. Germline V gene lookup returns CDR1 LGHNA and CDR2 YSLEER. For the CDR3, the DNA is TGCGCCAGCAGCCAAGATCATGTCAGGGGGAGGGAGCAGTACTTC. This gives the protein CASSQDHVRGREQYF.

The rearrangement uses TRBV27 and TRBJ2-7, with 9 bases lining up with TRBD1. Trimming at V came to 6 bases and at J to 6 bases, leaving 12 bases not matched to a gene. CDR1 is MNHEY and CDR2 is SMNVEV in the germline V gene (reference sequence). The CDR3 loop spans 15 amino acids. The chain's CDR3 is CASSLRDRVFGEQYF. As DNA, the CDR3 is TGTGCCAGCAGCCTCCGGGACAGGGTTTTCGGCGAGCAGTACTTC.

This clone was picked up one time. The chain uses TRBV4-1 and TRBJ2-1; a possible D gene is TRBD1 (5 bases). Looked up from germline, CDR1 is MGHRA and CDR2 is YSYEKL. This CDR3 comprises 16 residues. Trimming stripped 0 bases from V and 4 bases from J, with 13 bases between. CDR3 nucleotides: TGCGCCAGCAGCCAAGATCGCTCCCAGGGATACAATGAGCAGTTCTTC. This translates into CASSQDRSQGYNEQFF.

The chain recombines TRBV5-8 with TRBJ2-2, with D possibly TRBD2 on 5 matching bases. Trimming took 6 bases from V and 2 from J, leaving 17 bases between them. Germline-derived CDR1 and CDR2 are SGHTS and YDEGEE. CDR3 length: 16 amino acids. CDR3 DNA sequence: TGTGCCAGCAACCCCCCGGTGGGAGTTAACACCGGGGAGCTGTTTTTT. Its protein is CASNPPVGVNTGELFF.

J is TRBJ1-2 and V is TRBV4-1; no reliable D call. The CDR3 loop spans 15 amino acids. Germline-derived CDR1 and CDR2 are MGHRA and YSYEKL. The V end was cut by 0 bases, the J end by 8 bases, with 16 bases between. In DNA, the CDR3 is TGCGCCAGCAGCCAAGATATGGAAGGAGTAGGAGGCTACACCTTC. Translating gives CASSQDMEGVGGYTF.

The rearrangement joins TRBV29-1 to TRBJ1-1, with unresolved D. Trimming removed 7 bases at V and 2 bases at J, with 5 bases between. Germline V gene sequence: CDR1 SQVTM, CDR2 ANQGSEA. The CDR3 runs 10 residues. The CDR3 loop is CSAQNTEAFF. CDR3 in DNA: TGCAGCGCCCAAAACACTGAAGCTTTCTTT. The full variable domain, rest sourced from reference TRBV29-1 and TRBJ1-1, is SAVISQKPSRDICQRGTSLTIQCQVDSQVTMMFWYRQQPGQSLTLIATANQGSEATYESGFVIDKFPISRPNLTFSTLTVSNMSPEDSSIYLCSAQNTEAFFGQGTRLTVV.

The chain uses TRBV28 and TRBJ1-4; tentatively, D is TRBD1 (5 bases). Germline V gene lookup returns CDR1 MDHEN and CDR2 SYDVKM. V lost 5 bases to trimming and J lost 6 bases, with 19 bases between them. This CDR3 has 16 amino acids. The CDR3 protein is CASSRGRGGTYEKLFF. The CDR3 region has the DNA TGTGCCAGCAGTCGCGGGCGGGGGGGAACGTATGAAAAACTGTTTTTT.

The gene calls are TRBV21-1 and TRBJ2-3; TRBD2 is the table's D call, not checked against the DNA. TRBV21-1 is a documented pseudogene. The CDR3 contains 15 residues. CDR3 nucleotide sequence: TGTGCCAGCAGCAAGGAGCGGGGGGGCACAGATACGCAGTATTTT. Translating it yields CASSKERGGTDTQYF.

This chain joins TRBV5-1 and TRBJ1-2; 10 nucleotides agree with TRBD1. The V and J ends lost 0 bases and 5 bases, in that order; junction bases with no gene match: 1. This CDR3 spans 14 amino acids. Germline CDR1 reads SGHRS; CDR2 reads YFSETQ. CDR3 DNA sequence: TGCGCCAGCAGCTTGGGGGACAGGGGTTATGGCTACACCTTC. The encoded protein is CASSLGDRGYGYTF. Complete variable domain (other parts from reference TRBV5-1 and TRBJ1-2): KAGVTQTPRYLIKTRGQQVTLSCSPISGHRSVSWYQQTPGQGLQFLFEYFSETQRNKGNFPGRFSGRQFSNSRSEMNVSTLELGDSALYLCASSLGDRGYGYTFGSGTRLTVV.